This TCR beta chain stems from a study of shared clonotypes between healthy human individuals. About the research overall: CD4 naive and CD4 memory each took three plates per donor, while CD8 naive took two and CD8 memory one. General study findings and limits: Of the naive CD4 clonotypes, around 4.7% were shared across several donors.

Produced via immunoSEQ multiplex PCR; TCRdb's table is partial and in-frame only. The table has 2.3 million or so clones, approximately 95% seen once. The V segment lost 3 bases and the J segment 6 bases; nucleotides outside the gene matches: 9. CDR1 SGHTA and CDR2 FQGTGA come from the germline V gene. The CDR3 has 16 residues. Notes on this clone: Antigen unknown.

The sequenced sample was naive CD4+ T cells from PBMCs. Described subset: CD45RA+ positively selected. The rearrangement joins TRBV7-3 to TRBJ2-2; the match to TRBD1 covers 8 bases. This receptor was identified in a man aged 18 to 29 in good health. Some clones in this sample may be carry-over from other donors' samples. CDR3 DNA sequence: TGTGCCAGCAGCTTCGGGACAGGCACCTCTTCCGGGGAGCTGTTTTTT. It encodes CASSFGTGTSSGELFF.